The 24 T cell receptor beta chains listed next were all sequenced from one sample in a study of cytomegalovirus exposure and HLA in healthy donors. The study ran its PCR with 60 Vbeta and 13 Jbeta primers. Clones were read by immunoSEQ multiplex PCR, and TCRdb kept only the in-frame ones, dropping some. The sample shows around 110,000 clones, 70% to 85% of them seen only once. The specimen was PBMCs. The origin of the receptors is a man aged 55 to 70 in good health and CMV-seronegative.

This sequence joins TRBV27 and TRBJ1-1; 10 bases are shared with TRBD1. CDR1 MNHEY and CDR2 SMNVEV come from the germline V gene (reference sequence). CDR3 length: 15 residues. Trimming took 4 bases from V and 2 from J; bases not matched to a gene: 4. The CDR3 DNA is TGTGCCAGCAGTTCGATGACAGGGGGCAACACTGAAGCTTTCTTT. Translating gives CASSSMTGGNTEAFF.

The CDR3 loop is CASSLRGRPQYF. The CDR3 DNA is TGTGCCAGCAGTCTCAGGGGGCGCCCCCAGTACTTC. This chain connects TRBV6-5 to TRBJ2-5; TRBD1 aligns across 8 bases. V shed 5 bases and J 9 bases; nucleotides not matched to a gene: 5. Germline CDR1 reads MNHEY; CDR2 reads SVGAGI. The CDR3 has 12 residues.

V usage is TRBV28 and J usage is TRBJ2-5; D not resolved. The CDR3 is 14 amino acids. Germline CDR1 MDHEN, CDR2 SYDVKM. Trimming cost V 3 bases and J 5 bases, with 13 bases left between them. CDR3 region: CASSFIASVETQYF. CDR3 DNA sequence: TGTGCCAGCAGTTTCATCGCTAGTGTCGAGACCCAGTACTTC.

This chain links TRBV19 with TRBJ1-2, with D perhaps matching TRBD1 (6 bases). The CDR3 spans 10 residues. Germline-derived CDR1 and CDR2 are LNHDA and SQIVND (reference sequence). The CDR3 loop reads CPKKRGGYTF. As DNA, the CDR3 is TGTCCAAAAAAGAGGGGGGGCTACACCTTC.

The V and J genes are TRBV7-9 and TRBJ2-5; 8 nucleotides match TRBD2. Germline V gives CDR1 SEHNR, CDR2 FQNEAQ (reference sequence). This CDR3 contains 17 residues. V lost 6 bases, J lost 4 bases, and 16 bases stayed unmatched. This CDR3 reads CASRQNWTSPKGETQYF. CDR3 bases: TGTGCCAGCAGACAAAATTGGACTAGCCCTAAGGGAGAGACCCAGTACTTC.

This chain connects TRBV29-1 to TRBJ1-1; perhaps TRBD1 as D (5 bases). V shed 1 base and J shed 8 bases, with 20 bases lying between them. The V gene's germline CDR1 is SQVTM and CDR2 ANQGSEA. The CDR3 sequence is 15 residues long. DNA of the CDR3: TGCAGCGTTGAAGTTCTGCAGGGCATTGAACTAGAAGCTTTCTTT. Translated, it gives CSVEVLQGIELEAFF.

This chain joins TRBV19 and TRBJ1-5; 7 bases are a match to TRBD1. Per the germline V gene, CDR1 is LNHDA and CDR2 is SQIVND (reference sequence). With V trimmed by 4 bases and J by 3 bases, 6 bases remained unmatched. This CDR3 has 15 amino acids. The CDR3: CASSTDREFNQPQHF. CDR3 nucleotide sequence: TGTGCCAGTAGTACTGACAGGGAGTTCAATCAGCCCCAGCATTTT.

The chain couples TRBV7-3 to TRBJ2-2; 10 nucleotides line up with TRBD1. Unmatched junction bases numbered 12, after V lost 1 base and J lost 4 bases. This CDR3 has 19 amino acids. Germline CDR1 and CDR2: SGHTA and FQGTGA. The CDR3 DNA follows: TGTGCCAGCAGCTTAATGCGCCCGGGACAGGGGTTCGGCACCGGGGAGCTGTTTTTT. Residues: CASSLMRPGQGFGTGELFF. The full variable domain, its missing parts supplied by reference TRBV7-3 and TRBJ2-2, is GAGVSQTPSNKVTEKGKYVELRCDPISGHTALYWYRQSLGQGPEFLIYFQGTGAADDSGLPNDRFFAVRPEGSVSTLKIQRTERGDSAVYLCASSLMRPGQGFGTGELFFGEGSRLTVL.

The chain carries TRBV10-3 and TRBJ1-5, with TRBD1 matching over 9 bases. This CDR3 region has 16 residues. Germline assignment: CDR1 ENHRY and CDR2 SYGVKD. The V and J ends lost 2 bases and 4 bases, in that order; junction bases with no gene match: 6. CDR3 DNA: TGTGCCATCAGTGAGCGGGGACAGGGACGAAATCAGCCCCAGCATTTT. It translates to CAISERGQGRNQPQHF.

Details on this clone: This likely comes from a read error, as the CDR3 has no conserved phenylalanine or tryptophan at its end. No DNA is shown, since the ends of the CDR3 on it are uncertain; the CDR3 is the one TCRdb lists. CDR3 sequence reads: CASSLSRDKPTD. The chain combines TRBV4-3 with TRBJ1-2; TRBD1 is the table's D call, not checked against the DNA. The length of the CDR3 is 12 amino acids, counting both ends. Germline CDR1 is LGHNA and CDR2 is YSLEER.

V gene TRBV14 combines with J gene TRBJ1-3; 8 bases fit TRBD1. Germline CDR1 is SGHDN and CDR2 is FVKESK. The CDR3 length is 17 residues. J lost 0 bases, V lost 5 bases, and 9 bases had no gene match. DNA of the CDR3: TGTGCCAGCAGCGTCAGGACAGGGACCTCCTCTGGAAACACCATATATTTT. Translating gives CASSVRTGTSSGNTIYF.

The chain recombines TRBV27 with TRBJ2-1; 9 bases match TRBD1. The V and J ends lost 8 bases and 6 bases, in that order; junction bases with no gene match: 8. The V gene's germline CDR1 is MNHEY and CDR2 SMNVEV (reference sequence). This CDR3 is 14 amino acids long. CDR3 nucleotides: TGTGCCAGCCGTCACTTGGACAGGGGCAATGAGCAGTTCTTC. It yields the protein CASRHLDRGNEQFF.

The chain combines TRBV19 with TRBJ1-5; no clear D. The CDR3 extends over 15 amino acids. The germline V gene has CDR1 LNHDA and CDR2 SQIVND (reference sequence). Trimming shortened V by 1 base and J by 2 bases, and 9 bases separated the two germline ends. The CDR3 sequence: CASSIGALRNQPQHF. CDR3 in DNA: TGTGCCAGTAGTATAGGAGCCCTACGCAATCAGCCCCAGCATTTT.

CDR3 sequence: CASSQQGTGTGELFF. In DNA, the CDR3 is TGTGCCAGCAGCCAACAGGGGACGGGCACCGGGGAGCTGTTTTTT. The J gene is TRBJ2-2, the V gene TRBV4-2; possibly TRBD1 for D (6 bases). Looked up from germline, CDR1 is LGHNA and CDR2 is YNFKEQ. The V end was cut by 2 bases, the J end by 4 bases, with 11 bases between. CDR3 length equals 15 residues.

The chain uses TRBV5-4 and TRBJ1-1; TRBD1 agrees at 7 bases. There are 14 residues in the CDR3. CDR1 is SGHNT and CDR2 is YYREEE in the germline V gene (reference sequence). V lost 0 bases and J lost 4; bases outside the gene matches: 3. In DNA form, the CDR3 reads TGTGCCAGCAGCTTGGACCAGGGGGTCACTGAAGCTTTCTTT. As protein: CASSLDQGVTEAFF. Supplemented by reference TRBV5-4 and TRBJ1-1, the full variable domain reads ETGVTQSPTHLIKTRGQQVTLRCSSQSGHNTVSWYQQALGQGPQFIFQYYREEENGRGNFPPRFSGLQFPNYSSELNVNALELDDSALYLCASSLDQGVTEAFFGQGTRLTVV.

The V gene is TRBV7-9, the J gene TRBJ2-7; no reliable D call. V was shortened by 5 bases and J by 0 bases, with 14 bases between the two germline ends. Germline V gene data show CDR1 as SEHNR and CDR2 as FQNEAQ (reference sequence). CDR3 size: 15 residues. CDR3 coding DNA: TGTGCCAGCAGCAAGGCGGAAGGAAGCTCCTACGAGCAGTACGTC. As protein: CASSKAEGSSYEQYV.

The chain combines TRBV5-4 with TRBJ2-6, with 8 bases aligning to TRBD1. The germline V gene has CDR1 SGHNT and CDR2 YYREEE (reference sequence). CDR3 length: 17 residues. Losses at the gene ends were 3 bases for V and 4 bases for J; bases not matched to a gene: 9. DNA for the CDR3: TGTGCCAGCAGCTCGGACAGGGTCCGGGTAGGGGCCAACGTCCTGACTTTC. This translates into CASSSDRVRVGANVLTF.

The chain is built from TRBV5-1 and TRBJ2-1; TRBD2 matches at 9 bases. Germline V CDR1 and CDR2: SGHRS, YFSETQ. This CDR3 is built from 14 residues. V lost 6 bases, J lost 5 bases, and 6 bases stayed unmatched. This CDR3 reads CASKGTSNNNEQFF. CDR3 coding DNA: TGCGCCAGCAAAGGGACTAGCAATAACAATGAGCAGTTCTTC.

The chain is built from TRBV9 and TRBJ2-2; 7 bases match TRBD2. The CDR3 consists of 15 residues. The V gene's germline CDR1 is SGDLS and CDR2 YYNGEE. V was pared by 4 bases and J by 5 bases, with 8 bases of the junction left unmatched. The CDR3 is CASSIRDYQTGELFF. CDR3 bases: TGTGCCAGCAGCATCCGGGACTACCAAACCGGGGAGCTGTTTTTT. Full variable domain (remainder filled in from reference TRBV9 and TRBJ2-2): DSGVTQTPKHLITATGQRVTLRCSPRSGDLSVYWYQQSLDQGLQFLIQYYNGEERAKGNILERFSAQQFPDLHSELNLSSLELGDSALYFCASSIRDYQTGELFFGEGSRLTVL.

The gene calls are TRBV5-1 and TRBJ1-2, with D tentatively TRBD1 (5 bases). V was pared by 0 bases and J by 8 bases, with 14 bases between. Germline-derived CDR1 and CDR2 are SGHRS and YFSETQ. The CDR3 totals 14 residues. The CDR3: CASSLERAGQGYTF. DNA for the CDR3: TGCGCCAGCAGCTTGGAAAGGGCAGGGCAGGGCTACACCTTC.

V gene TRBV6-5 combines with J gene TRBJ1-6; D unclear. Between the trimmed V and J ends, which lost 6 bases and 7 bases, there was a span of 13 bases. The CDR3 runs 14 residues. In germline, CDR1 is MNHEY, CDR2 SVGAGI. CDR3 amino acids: CASRESRVNSPLHF. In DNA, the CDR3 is TGTGCCAGCAGGGAGAGCCGGGTAAATTCACCCCTCCACTTT.

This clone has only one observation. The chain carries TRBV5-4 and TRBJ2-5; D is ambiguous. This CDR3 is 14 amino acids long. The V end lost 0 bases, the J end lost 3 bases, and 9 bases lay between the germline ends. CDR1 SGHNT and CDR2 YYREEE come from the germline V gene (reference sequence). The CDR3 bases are TGTGCCAGCAGCTTGGTCTCGAGTAAAGAGACCCAGTACTTC. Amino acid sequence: CASSLVSSKETQYF.

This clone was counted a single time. The CDR3 sequence: CASSKGGGKGGTDTQYF. The CDR3 bases are TGTGCCAGCAGCAAGGGCGGGGGGAAAGGGGGCACAGATACGCAGTATTTT. The chain has TRBV21-1 and TRBJ2-3; the DNA was not compared with TRBD2, the D call given in the table. TRBV21-1 constitutes a pseudogene. This CDR3 has 17 amino acids.

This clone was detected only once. CDR3 residues: CASSFSSQGGTEAFF. The DNA for the CDR3 is TGTGCCAGCAGCTTTAGCAGTCAGGGAGGGACTGAAGCTTTCTTT. The chain couples TRBV7-2 to TRBJ1-1; a weak D match, TRBD1 (5 bases). Germline V gives CDR1 SGHTA, CDR2 FQGNSA. The length of the CDR3 is 15 residues. The V gene lost 3 bases and the J gene lost 5 bases, with 16 bases spanning the gap.